A selection of T cell receptor beta chains follows, all from one sample in a study of blood T cells in healthy people across ages. One entry per CDR3 protein results from TCRdb running MiXCR on the 5' RACE reads. Of roughly 1.7 million distinct CDR3 sequences in the sample, 34% were seen once. The sequencing sample was made of blood. These receptor sequences come from a woman in her twenties or thirties in good health. CDR3s include the opening cysteine and the closing phenylalanine or tryptophan. A D gene is named only where the DNA matches it firmly. Clone size is stated in some rows and not others, as once, few, many or a class when expanded.

d_call: NA; clone_size: NA; v_call: TRBV5-1; j_call: TRBJ2-2; cdr3_nt: TGCGCCAGCAGCTTTTCACCTAGGGAGCTGTTTTTT; cdr3_aa: CASSFSPRELFF
d_call: NA; clone_size: NA; v_call: TRBV20-1; j_call: TRBJ2-5; cdr3_nt: TGCAGTGCTAGTTCCTGGAACGAGACCCAGTACTTC; cdr3_aa: CSASSWNETQYF
d_call: NA; clone_size: NA; v_call: TRBV25-1; j_call: TRBJ1-2; cdr3_nt: TGTGCCAGCAGGGACGGACCCGGTGGCTACACCTTC; cdr3_aa: CASRDGPGGYTF
d_call: NA; clone_size: NA; v_call: TRBV27; j_call: TRBJ2-3; cdr3_nt: TGTGCCAGCAGTTTATTACAGCCGACAGGCGCAGATACGCAGTATTTT; cdr3_aa: CASSLLQPTGADTQYF
d_call: TRBD2; clone_size: NA; v_call: TRBV20-1; j_call: TRBJ2-3; cdr3_nt: TGCAGTGCTAGAGATCTCAGCGGGAGTAAGGCCACAGATACGCAGTATTTT; cdr3_aa: CSARDLSGSKATDTQYF
d_call: NA; clone_size: few; v_call: TRBV20-1; j_call: TRBJ1-5; cdr3_nt: TGCAGTGCTAGAGAAGGGCAGTTTGGTAATCAGCCCCAGCATTTT; cdr3_aa: CSAREGQFGNQPQHF
d_call: NA; clone_size: few; v_call: TRBV7-3; j_call: TRBJ2-2; cdr3_nt: TGTGCCAGCAGCTTAAGAGGGACAGAGCTGTTTTTT; cdr3_aa: CASSLRGTELFF
d_call: TRBD1; clone_size: few; v_call: TRBV20-1; j_call: TRBJ2-2; cdr3_nt: TGCAGTGCTAGATCCCAGGGGGCTGCCGGGGAGCTGTTTTTT; cdr3_aa: CSARSQGAAGELFF
d_call: NA; clone_size: NA; v_call: TRBV4-1; j_call: TRBJ2-7; cdr3_nt: TGCGCCAGCAGCCCAAGAGGGGAACTCTCCTACGAGCAGTACTTC; cdr3_aa: CASSPRGELSYEQYF
d_call: NA; clone_size: NA; v_call: TRBV20-1; j_call: TRBJ1-2; cdr3_nt: TGCAGTCCCCGTTACAGGGTAGCCTACACCTTC; cdr3_aa: CSPRYRVAYTF
d_call: NA; clone_size: NA; v_call: TRBV29-1; j_call: TRBJ2-5; cdr3_nt: TGCAGCGTTGAAGCTCAGTACCAAGAGACCCAGTACTTC; cdr3_aa: CSVEAQYQETQYF
d_call: TRBD1; clone_size: few; v_call: TRBV13; j_call: TRBJ2-1; cdr3_nt: TGTGCCAGCGCATCCCGGACGGACAGGGCATACAATGAGCAGTTCTTC; cdr3_aa: CASASRTDRAYNEQFF
d_call: NA; clone_size: few; v_call: TRBV5-1; j_call: TRBJ2-3; cdr3_nt: TGCGCCAGCAGCTTGGACCCCTCCACGGAGGAGTCTAGCACAGATACGCAGTATTTT; cdr3_aa: CASSLDPSTEESSTDTQYF
d_call: NA; clone_size: NA; v_call: TRBV5-1; j_call: TRBJ2-7; cdr3_nt: TGCGCCAGCAGCTCACAGGGTGGAGTTCACGAGCAGTACTTC; cdr3_aa: CASSSQGGVHEQYF
d_call: NA; clone_size: few; v_call: TRBV7-2; j_call: TRBJ2-7; cdr3_nt: TGTGCCAGCAGCCCCTATAACGCCTACGAGCAGTACTTC; cdr3_aa: CASSPYNAYEQYF
d_call: NA; clone_size: once; v_call: TRBV7-9; j_call: TRBJ2-2; cdr3_nt: TGTGCCAGCAGCTTAAGAACTAGGGGCCGCACCGGGGAGCTGTTTTTT; cdr3_aa: CASSLRTRGRTGELFF
d_call: TRBD1; clone_size: few; v_call: TRBV5-4; j_call: TRBJ1-6; cdr3_nt: TGTGCCAGCAGCTTTTCCAGACAGGGTTGGGATTCACCCCTCCACTTT; cdr3_aa: CASSFSRQGWDSPLHF
d_call: TRBD1; clone_size: NA; v_call: TRBV7-2; j_call: TRBJ2-7; cdr3_nt: TGTGCCAGCAGCTCCCAGACAGGGGGAGGATACGAGCAGTACTTC; cdr3_aa: CASSSQTGGGYEQYF
d_call: TRBD1; clone_size: few; v_call: TRBV27; j_call: TRBJ1-5; cdr3_nt: TGTGCCAGCAGTTTTGGCCAGGGGGTCATGGGTCAGCCCCAGCATTTT; cdr3_aa: CASSFGQGVMGQPQHF
d_call: NA; clone_size: NA; v_call: TRBV27; j_call: TRBJ2-2; cdr3_nt: TGTGCCAGCAGTTTAACCTCGGGGGTTTACACCGGGGAGCTGTTTTTT; cdr3_aa: CASSLTSGVYTGELFF
d_call: NA; clone_size: many; v_call: TRBV7-9; j_call: TRBJ2-5; cdr3_nt: TGTGCCAGCAGCCGAGTAACAGGGCAAGAGACCCAGTACTTC; cdr3_aa: CASSRVTGQETQYF
d_call: TRBD1; clone_size: many; v_call: TRBV10-3; j_call: TRBJ2-7; cdr3_nt: TGTGCCATCACCCCAGGACAGGGCTACGAGCAGTACTTC; cdr3_aa: CAITPGQGYEQYF
d_call: NA; clone_size: many; v_call: TRBV6-6; j_call: TRBJ2-1; cdr3_nt: TGTGCCAGCAGTTACTCGAGAGACAGGCGCGACAATGAGCAGTTCTTC; cdr3_aa: CASSYSRDRRDNEQFF
d_call: TRBD2; clone_size: once; v_call: TRBV4-2; j_call: TRBJ2-1; cdr3_nt: TGTGCCAGCAGCACACACCGCGGGAGGGGCAATGAGCAGTTCTTC; cdr3_aa: CASSTHRGRGNEQFF
d_call: TRBD1; clone_size: NA; v_call: TRBV27; j_call: TRBJ2-7; cdr3_nt: TGTGCCAGCAGTTCGGCCGGGACAGGGTGGTACTTC; cdr3_aa: CASSSAGTGWYF
d_call: NA; clone_size: NA; v_call: TRBV5-8; j_call: TRBJ2-3; cdr3_nt: TGTGCCAGCAGCTCCGGGGCCACTGCAGATACGCAGTATTTT; cdr3_aa: CASSSGATADTQYF
d_call: NA; clone_size: NA; v_call: TRBV6-1; j_call: TRBJ1-2; cdr3_nt: TGTGCCAGCAGTGAAGCGGGGGATTTTTATGGCTACACCTTC; cdr3_aa: CASSEAGDFYGYTF
d_call: TRBD1; clone_size: NA; v_call: TRBV6-6; j_call: TRBJ1-2; cdr3_nt: TGTGCCAGCAAAGACCCTGACAGGGTTGGCCACACCTTC; cdr3_aa: CASKDPDRVGHTF
d_call: TRBD2; clone_size: NA; v_call: TRBV2; j_call: TRBJ2-5; cdr3_nt: TGTGCCAGCAGTACTAGCGGGGGGGTCCCAGAGACCCAGTACTTC; cdr3_aa: CASSTSGGVPETQYF
d_call: TRBD1; clone_size: NA; v_call: TRBV15; j_call: TRBJ2-5; cdr3_nt: TGTGCCACCAGCAGAGTAAATAGACAGGGGCAAGAAACCCAGTACTTC; cdr3_aa: CATSRVNRQGQETQYF
d_call: NA; clone_size: NA; v_call: TRBV10-1; j_call: TRBJ2-1; cdr3_nt: TGCGCCAGCAGTGAGTCTCCCCAAGGAGCGTTCTTC; cdr3_aa: CASSESPQGAFF
d_call: TRBD1; clone_size: few; v_call: TRBV7-9; j_call: TRBJ2-7; cdr3_nt: TGTGCCAGCAGCGCACCCGGGACAGGGGGCTACGAGCAGTACTTC; cdr3_aa: CASSAPGTGGYEQYF
d_call: NA; clone_size: NA; v_call: TRBV7-8; j_call: TRBJ2-4; cdr3_nt: TGTGCCAGCAGCTTCCCAGCGAGGGACCCGTCGCGGGAACAGTACTTC; cdr3_aa: CASSFPARDPSREQYF
d_call: NA; clone_size: few; v_call: TRBV7-9; j_call: TRBJ2-2; cdr3_nt: TGTGCCAGCAGCTCGAGCGCGACTAGCACCGGGGAGCTGTTTTTT; cdr3_aa: CASSSSATSTGELFF
d_call: NA; clone_size: NA; v_call: TRBV27; j_call: TRBJ2-3; cdr3_nt: TGTGCCAGCAGGCCCTCGAGGGGCTATCTTACGCAGTATTTT; cdr3_aa: CASRPSRGYLTQYF